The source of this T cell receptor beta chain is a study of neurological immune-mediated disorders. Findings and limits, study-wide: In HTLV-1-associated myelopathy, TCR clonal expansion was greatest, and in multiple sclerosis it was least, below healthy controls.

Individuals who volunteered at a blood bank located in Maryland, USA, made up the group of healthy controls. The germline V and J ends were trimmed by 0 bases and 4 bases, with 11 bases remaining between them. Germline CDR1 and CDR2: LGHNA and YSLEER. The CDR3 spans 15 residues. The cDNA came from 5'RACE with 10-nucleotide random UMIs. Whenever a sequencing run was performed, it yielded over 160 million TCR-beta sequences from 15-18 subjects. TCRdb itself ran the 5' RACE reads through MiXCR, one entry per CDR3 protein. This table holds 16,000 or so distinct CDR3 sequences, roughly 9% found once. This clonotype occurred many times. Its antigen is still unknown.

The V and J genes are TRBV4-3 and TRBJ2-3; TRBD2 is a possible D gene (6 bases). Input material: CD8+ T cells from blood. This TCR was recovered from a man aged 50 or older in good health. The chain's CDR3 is CASSQDWGGADTQYF. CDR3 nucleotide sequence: TGCGCCAGCAGCCAAGATTGGGGAGGAGCAGATACGCAGTATTTT.